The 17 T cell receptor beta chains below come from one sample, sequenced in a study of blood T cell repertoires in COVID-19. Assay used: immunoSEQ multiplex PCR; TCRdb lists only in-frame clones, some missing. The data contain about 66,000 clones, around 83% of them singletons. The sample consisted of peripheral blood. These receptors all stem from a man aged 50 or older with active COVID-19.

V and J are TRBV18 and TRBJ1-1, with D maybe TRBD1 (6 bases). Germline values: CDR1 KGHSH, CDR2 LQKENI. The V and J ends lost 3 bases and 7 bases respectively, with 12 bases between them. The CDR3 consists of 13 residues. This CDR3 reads CASSPAQGFEAFF. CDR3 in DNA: TGTGCCAGCTCACCGGCACAGGGTTTTGAAGCTTTCTTT. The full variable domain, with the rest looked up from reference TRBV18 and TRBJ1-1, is NAGVMQNPRHLVRRRGQEARLRCSPMKGHSHVYWYRQLPEEGLKFMVYLQKENIIDESGMPKERFSAEFPKEGPSILRIQQVVRGDSAAYFCASSPAQGFEAFFGQGTRLTVV.

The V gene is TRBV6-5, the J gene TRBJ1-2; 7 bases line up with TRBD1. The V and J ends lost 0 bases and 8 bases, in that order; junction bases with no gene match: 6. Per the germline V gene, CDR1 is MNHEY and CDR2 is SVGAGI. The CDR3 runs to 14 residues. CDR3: CASSYSTGAGGYTF. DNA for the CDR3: TGTGCCAGCAGTTACTCAACAGGGGCTGGAGGCTACACCTTC.

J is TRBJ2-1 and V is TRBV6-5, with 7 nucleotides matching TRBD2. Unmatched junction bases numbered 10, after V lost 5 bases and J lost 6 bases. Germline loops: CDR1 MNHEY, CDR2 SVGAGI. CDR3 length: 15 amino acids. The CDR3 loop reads CASSPSGHTGNEQFF. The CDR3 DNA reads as TGTGCCAGCAGTCCTAGCGGACACACTGGCAATGAGCAGTTCTTC.

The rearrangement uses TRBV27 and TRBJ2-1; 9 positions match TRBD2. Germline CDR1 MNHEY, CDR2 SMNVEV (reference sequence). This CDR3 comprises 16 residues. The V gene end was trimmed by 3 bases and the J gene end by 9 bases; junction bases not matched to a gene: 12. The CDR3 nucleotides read TGTGCCAGCAGTTTTTGGGGCGGGAGGGCCGAGGGTGAGCAGTTCTTC. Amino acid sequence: CASSFWGGRAEGEQFF.

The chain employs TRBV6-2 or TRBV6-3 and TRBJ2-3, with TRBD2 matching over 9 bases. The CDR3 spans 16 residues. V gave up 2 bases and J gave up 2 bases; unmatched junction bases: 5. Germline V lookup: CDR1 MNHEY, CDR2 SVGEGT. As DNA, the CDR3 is TGTGCCAGCAGTTACAGTAGCGGGAGCCTCACAGATACGCAGTATTTT. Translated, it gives CASSYSSGSLTDTQYF.

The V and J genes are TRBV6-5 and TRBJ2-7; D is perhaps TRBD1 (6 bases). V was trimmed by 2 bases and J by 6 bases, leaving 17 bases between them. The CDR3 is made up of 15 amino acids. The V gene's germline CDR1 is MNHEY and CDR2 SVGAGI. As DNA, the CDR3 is TGTGCCAGCAGTTACGACCCGCGGACAGTGACCGAGCAGTACTTC. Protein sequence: CASSYDPRTVTEQYF.

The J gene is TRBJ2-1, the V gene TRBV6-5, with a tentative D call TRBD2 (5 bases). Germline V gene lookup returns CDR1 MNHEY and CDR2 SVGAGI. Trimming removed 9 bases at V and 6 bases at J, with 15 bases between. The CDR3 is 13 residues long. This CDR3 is CASLSFRGNEQFF. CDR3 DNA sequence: TGTGCCAGTCTGAGCTTCCGGGGCAATGAGCAGTTCTTC.

The CDR3 DNA sequence: TGTGCCAGCAGTGCCCTTGCTAGCGGACCCTACAATGAGCAGTTCTTC. This codes for CASSALASGPYNEQFF. This rearrangement joins TRBV2 to TRBJ2-1; 7 bases are a match to TRBD2. Looked up from germline, CDR1 is SNHLY and CDR2 is FYNNEI. CDR3 length: 16 amino acids. Germline trimming cut 4 bases from V and 2 bases from J; bases unmatched to any gene: 8. The full variable domain, with the rest looked up from reference TRBV2 and TRBJ2-1, is EPEVTQTPSHQVTQMGQEVILRCVPISNHLYFYWYRQILGQKVEFLVSFYNNEISEKSEIFDDQFSVERPDGSNFTLKIRSTKLEDSAMYFCASSALASGPYNEQFFGPGTRLTVL.

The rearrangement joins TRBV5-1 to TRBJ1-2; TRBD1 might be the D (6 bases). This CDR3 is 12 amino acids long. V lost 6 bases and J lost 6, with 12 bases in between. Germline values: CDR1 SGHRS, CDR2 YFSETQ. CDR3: CASTTGNNGYTF. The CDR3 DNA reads TGCGCCAGCACAACAGGGAACAATGGCTACACCTTC.

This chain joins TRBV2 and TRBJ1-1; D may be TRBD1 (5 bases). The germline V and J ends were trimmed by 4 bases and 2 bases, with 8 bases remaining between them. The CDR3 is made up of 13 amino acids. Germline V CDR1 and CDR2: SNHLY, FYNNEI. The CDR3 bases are TGTGCCAGCAGTGGAGACAGAAACACTGAAGCTTTCTTT. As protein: CASSGDRNTEAFF.

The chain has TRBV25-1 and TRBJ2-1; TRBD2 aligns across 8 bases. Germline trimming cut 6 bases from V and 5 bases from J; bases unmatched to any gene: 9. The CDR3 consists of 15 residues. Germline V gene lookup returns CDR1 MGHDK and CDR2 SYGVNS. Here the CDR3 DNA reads TGTGCCAGCAGGACATCGGGACTAGTCAACAATGAGCAGTTCTTC. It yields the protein CASRTSGLVNNEQFF.

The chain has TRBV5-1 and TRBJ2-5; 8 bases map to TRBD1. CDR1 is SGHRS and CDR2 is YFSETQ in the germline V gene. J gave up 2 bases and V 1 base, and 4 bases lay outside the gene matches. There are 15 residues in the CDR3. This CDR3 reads CASSLTGQVQETQYF. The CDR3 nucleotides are TGCGCCAGCAGCTTGACGGGACAGGTTCAAGAGACCCAGTACTTC.

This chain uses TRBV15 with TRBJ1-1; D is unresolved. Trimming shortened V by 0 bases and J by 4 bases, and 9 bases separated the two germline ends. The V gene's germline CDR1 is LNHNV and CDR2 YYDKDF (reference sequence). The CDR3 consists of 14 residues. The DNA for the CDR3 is TGTGCCACCAGCAGAGATCTGGCGGGCACTGAAGCTTTCTTT. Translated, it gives CATSRDLAGTEAFF. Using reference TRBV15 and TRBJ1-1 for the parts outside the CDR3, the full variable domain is DAMVIQNPRYQVTQFGKPVTLSCSQTLNHNVMYWYQQKSSQAPKLLFHYYDKDFNNEADTPDNFQSRRPNTSFCFLDIRSPGLGDTAMYLCATSRDLAGTEAFFGQGTRLTVV.

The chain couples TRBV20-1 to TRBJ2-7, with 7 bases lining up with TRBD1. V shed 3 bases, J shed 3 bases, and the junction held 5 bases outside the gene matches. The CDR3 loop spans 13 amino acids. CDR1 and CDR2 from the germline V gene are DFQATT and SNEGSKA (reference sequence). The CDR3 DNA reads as TGCAGTGCTAGTTATGGGGACAGCTACGAGCAGTACGTC. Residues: CSASYGDSYEQYV.

CDR3 in amino acids: CASSYAQGISGNTIYF. The DNA of the CDR3 is TGTGCCAGCAGTTACGCCCAGGGGATTTCTGGAAACACCATATATTTT. The rearrangement joins TRBV6-6 to TRBJ1-3, with D possibly TRBD1 on 6 matching bases. V gave up 2 bases and J gave up 1 base, with 12 bases separating them. Germline CDR1 MNHNY, CDR2 SVGAGI (reference sequence). This CDR3 comprises 16 residues.

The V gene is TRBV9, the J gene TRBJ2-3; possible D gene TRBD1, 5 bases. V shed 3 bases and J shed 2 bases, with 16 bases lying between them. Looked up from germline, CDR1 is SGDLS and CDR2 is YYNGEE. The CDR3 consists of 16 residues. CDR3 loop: CASSADGRAITDTQYF. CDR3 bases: TGTGCCAGCAGCGCGGACGGCAGGGCAATCACAGATACGCAGTATTTT.

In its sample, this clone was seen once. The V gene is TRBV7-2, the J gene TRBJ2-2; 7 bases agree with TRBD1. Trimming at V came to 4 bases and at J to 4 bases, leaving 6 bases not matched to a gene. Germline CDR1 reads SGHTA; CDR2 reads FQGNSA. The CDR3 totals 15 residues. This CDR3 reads CASSSQGFSTGELFF. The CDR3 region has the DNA TGTGCCAGCAGCTCACAGGGGTTCAGCACCGGGGAGCTGTTTTTT.